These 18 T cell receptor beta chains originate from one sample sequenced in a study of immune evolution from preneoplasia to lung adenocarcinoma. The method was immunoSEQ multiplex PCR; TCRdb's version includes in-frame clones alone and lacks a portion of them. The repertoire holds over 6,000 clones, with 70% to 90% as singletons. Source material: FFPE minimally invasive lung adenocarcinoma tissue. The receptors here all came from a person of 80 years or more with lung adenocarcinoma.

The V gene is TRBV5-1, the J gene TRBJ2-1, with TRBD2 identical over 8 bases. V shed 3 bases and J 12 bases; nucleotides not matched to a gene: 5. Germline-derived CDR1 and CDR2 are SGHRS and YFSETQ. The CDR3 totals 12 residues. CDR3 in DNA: TGCGCCAGCAGCTCGGGACTAGGTCGGCAGTTCTTC. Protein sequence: CASSSGLGRQFF.

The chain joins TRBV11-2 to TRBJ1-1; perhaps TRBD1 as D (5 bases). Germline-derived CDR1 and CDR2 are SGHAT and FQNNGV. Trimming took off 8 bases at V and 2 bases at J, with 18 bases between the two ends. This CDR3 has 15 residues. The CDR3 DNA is TGTGCCAGCGCCCTGGGGCACCAGATCAACACTGAAGCTTTCTTT. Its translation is CASALGHQINTEAFF.

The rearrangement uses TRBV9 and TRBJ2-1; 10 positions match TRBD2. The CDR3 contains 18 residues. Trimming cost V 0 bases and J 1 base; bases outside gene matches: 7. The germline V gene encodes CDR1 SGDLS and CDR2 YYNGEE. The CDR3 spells CASSVEPSGLASYNEQFF. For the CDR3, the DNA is TGTGCCAGCAGCGTAGAGCCTTCGGGACTAGCGTCCTACAATGAGCAGTTCTTC.

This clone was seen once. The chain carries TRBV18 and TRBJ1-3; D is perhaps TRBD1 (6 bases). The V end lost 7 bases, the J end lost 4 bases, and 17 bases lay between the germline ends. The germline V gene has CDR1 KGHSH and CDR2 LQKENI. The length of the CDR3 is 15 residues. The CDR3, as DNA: TGTGCCAGCTTACCTTACCGGACAGAAGGAAACACCATATATTTT. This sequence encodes CASLPYRTEGNTIYF.

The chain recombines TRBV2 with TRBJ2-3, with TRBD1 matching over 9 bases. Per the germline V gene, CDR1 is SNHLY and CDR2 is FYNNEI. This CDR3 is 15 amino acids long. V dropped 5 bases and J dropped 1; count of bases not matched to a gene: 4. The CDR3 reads CASSFRDRGTDTQYF. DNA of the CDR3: TGTGCCAGCAGTTTCCGGGACAGGGGCACAGATACGCAGTATTTT.

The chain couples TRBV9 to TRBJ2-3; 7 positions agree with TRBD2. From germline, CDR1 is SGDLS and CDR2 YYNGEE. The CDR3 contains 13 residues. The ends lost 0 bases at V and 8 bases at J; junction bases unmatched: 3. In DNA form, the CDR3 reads TGTGCCAGCAGCGTAGCGGGGGAGGGTACGCAGTATTTT. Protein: CASSVAGEGTQYF.

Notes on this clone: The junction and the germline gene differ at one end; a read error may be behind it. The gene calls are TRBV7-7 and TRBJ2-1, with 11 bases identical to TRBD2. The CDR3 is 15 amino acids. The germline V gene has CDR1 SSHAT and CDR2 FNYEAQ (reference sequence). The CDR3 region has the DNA TGTGCTAGCAGCCCACTAGCGGGGGTAGGGAATGAGCAGTTCTTC. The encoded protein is CASSPLAGVGNEQFF.

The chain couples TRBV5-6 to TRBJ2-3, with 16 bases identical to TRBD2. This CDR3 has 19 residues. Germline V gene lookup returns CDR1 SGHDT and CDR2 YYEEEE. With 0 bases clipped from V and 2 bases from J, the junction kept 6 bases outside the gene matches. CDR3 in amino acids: CASSLEGTSGGGYTDTQYF. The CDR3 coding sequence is TGTGCCAGCAGCTTGGAAGGGACTAGCGGGGGGGGTTACACAGATACGCAGTATTTT.

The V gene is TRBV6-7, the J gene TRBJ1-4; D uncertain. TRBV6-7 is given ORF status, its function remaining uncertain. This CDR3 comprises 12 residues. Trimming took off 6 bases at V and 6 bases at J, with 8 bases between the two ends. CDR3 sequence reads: CASSLADEKLFF. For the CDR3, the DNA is TGTGCCAGCAGCCTTGCGGATGAAAAACTGTTTTTT.

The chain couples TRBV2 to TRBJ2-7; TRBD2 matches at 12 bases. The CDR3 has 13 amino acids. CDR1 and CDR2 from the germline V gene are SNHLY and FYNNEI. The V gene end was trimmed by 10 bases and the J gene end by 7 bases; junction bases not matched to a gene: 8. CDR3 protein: CATMTSGRREQYF. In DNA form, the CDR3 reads TGTGCCACCATGACTAGCGGGAGACGTGAGCAGTACTTC.

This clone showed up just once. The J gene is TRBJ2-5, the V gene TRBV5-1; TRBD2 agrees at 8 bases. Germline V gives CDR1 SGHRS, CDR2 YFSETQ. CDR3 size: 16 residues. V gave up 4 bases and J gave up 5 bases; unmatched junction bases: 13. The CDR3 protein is CASSLGAGGRDETQYF. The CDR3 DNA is TGCGCCAGCAGCCTGGGCGCGGGGGGCCGGGATGAGACCCAGTACTTC.

CDR3 in amino acids: CASSYERISSYNEQFF. Written as DNA, the CDR3 is TGTGCCAGCAGTTACGAGCGGATAAGCTCCTACAATGAGCAGTTCTTC. The rearrangement links TRBV6-5 to TRBJ2-1, with D perhaps matching TRBD2 (5 bases). This CDR3 is built from 16 residues. Germline values: CDR1 MNHEY, CDR2 SVGAGI. V was clipped by 2 bases and J by 0 bases, with 11 bases between them.

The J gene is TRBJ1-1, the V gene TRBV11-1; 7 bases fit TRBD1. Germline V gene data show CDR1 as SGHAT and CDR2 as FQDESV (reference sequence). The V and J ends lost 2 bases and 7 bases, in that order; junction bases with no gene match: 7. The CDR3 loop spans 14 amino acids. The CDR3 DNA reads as TGTGCCAGCAGCTTATTAGGACAGGCTGATGAAGCTTTCTTT. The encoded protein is CASSLLGQADEAFF.

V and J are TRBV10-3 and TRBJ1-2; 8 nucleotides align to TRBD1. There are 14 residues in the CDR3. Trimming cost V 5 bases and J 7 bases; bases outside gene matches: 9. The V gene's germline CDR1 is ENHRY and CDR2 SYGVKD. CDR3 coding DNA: TGTGCCATCAGTCCGGGCCAGGGGGCCGGTGGCTACACCTTC. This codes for CAISPGQGAGGYTF.

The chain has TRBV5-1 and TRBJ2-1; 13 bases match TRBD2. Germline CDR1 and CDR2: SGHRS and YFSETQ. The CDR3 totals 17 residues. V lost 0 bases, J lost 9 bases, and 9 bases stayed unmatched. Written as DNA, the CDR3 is TGCGCCAGCAGCTTGGCCACACTAGCGGGAGGGCGGGCTGAGCAGTTCTTC. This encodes CASSLATLAGGRAEQFF.

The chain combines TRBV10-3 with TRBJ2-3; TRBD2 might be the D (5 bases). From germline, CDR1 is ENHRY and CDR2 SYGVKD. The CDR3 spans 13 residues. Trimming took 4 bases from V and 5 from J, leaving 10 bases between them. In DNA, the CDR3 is TGTGCCATCAGTGGGAGGACGGAAGATACGCAGTATTTT. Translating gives CAISGRTEDTQYF.

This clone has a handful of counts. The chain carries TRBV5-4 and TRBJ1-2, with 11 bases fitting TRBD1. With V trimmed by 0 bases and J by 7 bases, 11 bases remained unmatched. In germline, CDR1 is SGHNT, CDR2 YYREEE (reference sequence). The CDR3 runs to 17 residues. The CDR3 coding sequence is TGTGCCAGCAGCTTGGGTGAACGAGGACAGGGGGCCTTTGGCTACACCTTC. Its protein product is CASSLGERGQGAFGYTF.

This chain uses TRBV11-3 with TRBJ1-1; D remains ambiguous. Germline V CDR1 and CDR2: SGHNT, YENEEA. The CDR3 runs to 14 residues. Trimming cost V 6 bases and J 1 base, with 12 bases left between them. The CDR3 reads CASRPRTANTEAFF. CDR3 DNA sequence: TGTGCCAGCAGGCCCCGGACGGCGAACACTGAAGCTTTCTTT.